One and the same sample provided the 5 T cell receptor beta chains below, sequenced in a study of T cells in Graves' hyperthyroidism and ophthalmopathy. From RNA transcripts, TCR beta CDR3 regions were amplified. In the first-round RT-PCR of the TCR CDR3, the HTBI primer set was used. TCRdb called the multiplex PCR reads again in MiXCR, with one record for every CDR3 protein. The repertoire holds about 410,000 distinct CDR3 sequences, with roughly 15% as singletons. Input material: blood. These receptors were collected from a woman aged 30 to 39 with Graves' ophthalmopathy.

This clonotype was recorded at least ten times. This chain connects TRBV7-3 to TRBJ2-1; the D is unclear. V lost 5 bases and J lost 3, with 14 bases in between. Looked up from germline, CDR1 is SGHTA and CDR2 is FQGTGA. CDR3 length: 15 amino acids. CDR3 protein: CASSLLGEVYNEQFF. CDR3 nucleotide sequence: TGTGCCAGCAGCCTTCTAGGTGAGGTCTACAATGAGCAGTTCTTC.

The V and J genes are TRBV12-3 or TRBV12-4 and TRBJ1-5; D is undetermined. Trimming took 7 bases from V and 1 from J, leaving 11 bases between them. The CDR3 loop spans 14 amino acids. CDR3 loop: CASNRLTSNQPQHF. The CDR3 DNA reads TGTGCCAGCAACAGACTTACAAGCAATCAGCCCCAGCATTTT.

Many counts were recorded for this clonotype. V usage is TRBV6-4 and J usage is TRBJ1-5; D gene unclear. The CDR3 sequence is 15 residues long. Trimming stripped 6 bases from V and 0 bases from J, with 12 bases between. Per the germline V gene, CDR1 is MRHNA and CDR2 is SNTAGT. The CDR3 bases are TGTGCCAGCAGGAAACAGATTTATAGCAATCAGCCCCAGCATTTT. Protein product: CASRKQIYSNQPQHF.

This clonotype appeared many times. This chain's CDR3 is CASSPRTGSGYTF. CDR3 bases: TGTGCCAGCAGCCCTCGGACAGGGAGTGGCTACACCTTC. This chain joins TRBV7-2 and TRBJ1-2, with 8 bases identical to TRBD1. This CDR3 has 13 residues. The trim removed 5 bases at V and 7 bases at J, leaving 6 bases unmatched. Germline CDR1 reads SGHTA; CDR2 reads FQGNSA.

This clonotype has ten or more counts. The junction shows a germline mismatch at one end, possibly a read error. The rearrangement joins TRBV3-1 to TRBJ1-5; D call uncertain. The CDR3 is made up of 13 amino acids. From germline, CDR1 is LGHDT and CDR2 YNNKEL (reference sequence). The CDR3, as DNA: TGTGCCAACAGCCAAGGAAGCAATCAGCCCCAGCATTTT. It encodes CANSQGSNQPQHF.